The clone carrying this T cell receptor (beta chain) has just a few counts. Its matching antigen is unknown. The library protocol tagged each TCR cDNA with a unique molecular identifier. TCRdb fed the 5' RACE reads into MiXCR, producing one record per CDR3 protein. The sample consists of roughly 3,500 distinct CDR3 sequences, roughly 35% of them appearing once. Sample time point: sample taken at primary tumor resection. Tumor, nontumor lung or frozen PBMC supplied whole RNA that was sequenced unsorted. This CDR3 is built from 16 residues. V dropped 2 bases and J dropped 2 bases, with 15 bases sitting between them. Per germline, CDR1 SGHTA and CDR2 FQGNSA. This sample is part of a study of spatial heterogeneity in lung cancer. For the study at large: Unique TCR and UMI combinations averaged more than ten appearances each in raw reads.

Broader study findings: As ubiquitous and regional nonsynonymous mutations varied, counts of ubiquitous and regional expanded TCRs tracked them, respectively. Mutation counts in tumors were tracked by counts of expanded intratumoral alpha and beta TCRs.

This TCR was recovered from a male donor with early-stage non-small cell lung cancer. The source was lung tumor tissue, collected at surgery. The chain couples TRBV7-2 to TRBJ2-5, with TRBD2 as a possible D gene (5 bases). This CDR3 reads CASSLRAADRQETQYF. CDR3 bases: TGTGCCAGCAGCTTAAGAGCGGCAGATAGACAAGAGACCCAGTACTTC. The full variable domain, rest sourced from reference TRBV7-2 and TRBJ2-5, is GAGVSQSPSNKVTEKGKDVELRCDPISGHTALYWYRQSLGQGLEFLIYFQGNSAPDKSGLPSDRFSAERTGGSVSTLTIQRTQQEDSAVYLCASSLRAADRQETQYFGPGTRLLVL.